The table lists the clone carrying this TCR beta chain with many counts. Its antigen is not known. It was RNA transcripts that yielded the amplified TCR beta CDR3 regions. An initial round of RT-PCR targeting the TCR CDR3 relied on the HTBI primer set. TCRdb ran MiXCR on the multiplex PCR reads and lists one entry per CDR3 protein. The repertoire consists of around 620,000 distinct CDR3 sequences, with under 60% occurring once and the leading ten covering 19%. The sample originates from a study of T cells in Graves' hyperthyroidism and ophthalmopathy. Trimming removed 3 bases at V and 6 bases at J, with 15 bases between. The CDR3 consists of 14 residues. General study findings and limits: Among thyroid clonotypes expanded above 0.001, most also appeared in blood. For ophthalmopathy, model prediction preceded onset by a median approximately 6 months.

This chain uses TRBV12-3 or TRBV12-4 with TRBJ2-7, with a weak D call TRBD2 (6 bases). What was sequenced was peripheral blood or thyroid tissue (not recorded which). This sequence originates from an adult woman with Graves' disease, either hyperthyroidism or ophthalmopathy (not recorded which). CDR3 in amino acids: CASSLGGGLREQYF. The CDR3 DNA reads as TGTGCCAGCAGTTTGGGGGGAGGCCTGCGCGAGCAGTACTTC.